This entry is about one TCR beta chain. Measured with immunoSEQ multiplex PCR; TCRdb has only the in-frame clones, and not every one. The data show nearly 70,000 clones, around 94% seen once. CDR1 is SGHRS and CDR2 is YFSETQ in the germline V gene. Trimming removed 0 bases at V and 1 base at J, with 12 bases between. The CDR3 has 16 amino acids. These data belong to a study of technical replicates of blood from a handful of donors. The receptor was isolated from a human donor in good health. Sequenced material: T cells isolated from PBMCs. V is TRBV5-1 and J is TRBJ2-3; D is ambiguous. The CDR3 nucleotides read TGCGCCAGCAGCTTGGGTATAGCTGTTGGCACAGATACGCAGTATTTT. Translated, it gives CASSLGIAVGTDTQYF. Full variable domain (remainder filled in from reference TRBV5-1 and TRBJ2-3): KAGVTQTPRYLIKTRGQQVTLSCSPISGHRSVSWYQQTPGQGLQFLFEYFSETQRNKGNFPGRFSGRQFSNSRSEMNVSTLELGDSALYLCASSLGIAVGTDTQYFGPGTRLTVL.